The 21 T cell receptor beta chains given below trace back to one sample, sequenced in a study of blood T cell repertoires in COVID-19. TCRdb's copy holds only in-frame clones and misses some; the assay was immunoSEQ multiplex PCR. The data show around 60,000 clones, just under 75% seen once. Sequenced: peripheral blood. The receptors derive from a woman aged 70-85 years with COVID-19, enrolled during active disease.

The V call is TRBV5-4, the J call TRBJ2-1, with D unresolved. V lost 0 bases and J 4 bases, leaving 11 bases between the germline ends. Germline V CDR1 and CDR2: SGHNT, YYREEE (reference sequence). CDR3 length: 15 residues. The CDR3 sequence is CASSLALGEYNEQFF. As DNA, the CDR3 is TGTGCCAGCAGCTTGGCTTTAGGAGAGTACAATGAGCAGTTCTTC.

This clone was picked up a small number of times. Its ends do not fully match the called genes, so a read error is possible. CDR3 DNA: TGCGCCAGCAGCTTGGAAGGGGGCTACACTGAGCAGTTCTTC. This gives the protein CASSLEGGYTEQFF. The genes are TRBV5-1 and TRBJ2-1, with 7 positions matching TRBD1. The CDR3 extends over 14 amino acids. The germline CDR1 and CDR2 sequences are SGHRS and YFSETQ.

This clone was observed many times. The chain has TRBV5-6 and TRBJ1-2; 9 nucleotides line up with TRBD1. The V segment lost 4 bases and the J segment 6 bases; nucleotides outside the gene matches: 4. The CDR3 covers 13 residues. Looked up from germline, CDR1 is SGHDT and CDR2 is YYEEEE. CDR3 region: CASSKDRGDGYTF. CDR3 nucleotides: TGTGCCAGCAGCAAGGACAGGGGAGATGGCTACACCTTC.

Remarks on this clone: Compared with germline, one end of the junction differs, possibly owing to a read error. The J gene is TRBJ2-2, the V gene TRBV7-2; 9 bases map to TRBD1. The CDR3 spans 15 residues. Germline CDR1 and CDR2: SGHTA and FQGNSA. The DNA for the CDR3 is TGTGCCAGCAGGCGCGGGACAGGGAACTCCGGGGAGCTGTTTTTT. Its protein is CASRRGTGNSGELFF. Full variable domain (remainder filled in from reference TRBV7-2 and TRBJ2-2): GAGVSQSPSNKVTEKGKDVELRCDPISGHTALYWYRQSLGQGLEFLIYFQGNSAPDKSGLPSDRFSAERTGGSVSTLTIQRTQQEDSAVYLCASRRGTGNSGELFFGEGSRLTVL.

The chain joins TRBV6-5 to TRBJ2-3; 11 nucleotides align to TRBD1. The germline V gene has CDR1 MNHEY and CDR2 SVGAGI. This CDR3 has 13 amino acids. The trim removed 10 bases at V and 3 bases at J, leaving 3 bases unmatched. In nucleotides, the CDR3 is TGTGCCACCAGGGACAGGGGGACAGATACGCAGTATTTT. This codes for CATRDRGTDTQYF.

This chain uses TRBV4-1 with TRBJ2-5; D might be TRBD1 (5 bases). Germline V gene sequence: CDR1 MGHRA, CDR2 YSYEKL. The CDR3 covers 13 residues. Deletions cut 0 bases from V and 4 bases from J, with 6 bases between. The CDR3, as DNA: TGCGCCAGCAGCCAAGATCAGGGAGAGACCCAGTACTTC. Translation gives CASSQDQGETQYF.

V usage is TRBV5-1 and J usage is TRBJ1-2; the D is unclear. The CDR3 loop spans 14 amino acids. The ends were cut back, 0 bases at V and 5 bases at J, with 11 bases in the middle. The V gene's germline CDR1 is SGHRS and CDR2 YFSETQ. The CDR3 DNA is TGCGCCAGCAGCTTGGCCTTGACTGAGTATGGCTACACCTTC. Protein product: CASSLALTEYGYTF.

The CDR3 is CASRAGTALYGYTF. CDR3 nucleotides: TGTGCCAGCAGGGCAGGGACAGCCCTTTATGGCTACACCTTC. This chain links TRBV7-2 with TRBJ1-2, with TRBD1 matching over 7 bases. CDR1 is SGHTA, CDR2 FQGNSA, per germline. There are 14 residues in the CDR3. Trimming took 6 bases from V and 5 from J; bases not matched to a gene: 9. The entire variable domain, with the rest obtained from reference TRBV7-2 and TRBJ1-2, is as follows: GAGVSQSPSNKVTEKGKDVELRCDPISGHTALYWYRQSLGQGLEFLIYFQGNSAPDKSGLPSDRFSAERTGGSVSTLTIQRTQQEDSAVYLCASRAGTALYGYTFGSGTRLTVV.

This chain connects TRBV7-3 to TRBJ2-5; perhaps TRBD2 as D (6 bases). The germline V gene encodes CDR1 SGHTA and CDR2 FQGTGA. The CDR3 loop spans 13 amino acids. V lost 5 bases to trimming and J lost 4 bases, with 11 bases between them. Here the CDR3 reads CASSPFGGETQYF. In nucleotides, the CDR3 is TGTGCCAGCAGCCCCTTCGGGGGAGAGACCCAGTACTTC.

This clone was counted between two and nine times. V usage is TRBV7-2 and J usage is TRBJ2-1; 11 nucleotides agree with TRBD2. The V segment lost 1 base and the J segment 4 bases; nucleotides outside the gene matches: 12. The CDR3 length is 19 residues. Germline CDR1 reads SGHTA; CDR2 reads FQGNSA. The CDR3 loop is CASSLEGSGRAIGYNEQFF. CDR3 DNA sequence: TGTGCCAGCAGCTTAGAGGGTAGCGGGAGGGCTATAGGTTACAATGAGCAGTTCTTC.

The chain uses TRBV9 and TRBJ2-1; the match to TRBD2 covers 8 bases. Germline V lookup: CDR1 SGDLS, CDR2 YYNGEE. Unmatched junction bases numbered 13, after V lost 3 bases and J lost 8 bases. The CDR3 has 16 residues. The CDR3: CASSAQPAGGPHEQFF. The CDR3 nucleotides read TGTGCCAGCAGCGCCCAGCCCGCGGGGGGTCCTCATGAGCAGTTCTTC.

The rearrangement joins TRBV29-1 to TRBJ2-3, with a possible D match to TRBD2 (6 bases). The CDR3 totals 14 residues. Trimming took 2 bases from V and 0 from J, leaving 9 bases between them. The germline V gene encodes CDR1 SQVTM and CDR2 ANQGSEA. CDR3 DNA: TGCAGCGTTGAACGGGGGACTAGCACAGATACGCAGTATTTT. It encodes CSVERGTSTDTQYF.

The rearrangement joins TRBV18 to TRBJ2-1; tentative D call: TRBD2 (6 bases). Germline V gene data show CDR1 as KGHSH and CDR2 as LQKENI. The CDR3 contains 13 residues. The germline V and J ends were trimmed by 5 bases and 5 bases, with 10 bases remaining between them. Here the CDR3 DNA reads TGTGCCAGCTCATCCGGGACTCACAATGAGCAGTTCTTC. This encodes CASSSGTHNEQFF. The entire variable domain, with the rest obtained from reference TRBV18 and TRBJ2-1, is as follows: NAGVMQNPRHLVRRRGQEARLRCSPMKGHSHVYWYRQLPEEGLKFMVYLQKENIIDESGMPKERFSAEFPKEGPSILRIQQVVRGDSAAYFCASSSGTHNEQFFGPGTRLTVL.

V usage is TRBV10-3 and J usage is TRBJ1-1, with 7 bases identical to TRBD1. Germline loops: CDR1 ENHRY, CDR2 SYGVKD. CDR3 size: 14 residues. With 3 bases clipped from V and 1 base from J, the junction kept 2 bases outside the gene matches. CDR3 nucleotides: TGTGCCATCAGTGAAAGACAGGGGAACACTGAAGCTTTCTTT. It yields the protein CAISERQGNTEAFF.

The V gene is TRBV5-1, the J gene TRBJ2-2, with TRBD1 as a possible D gene (6 bases). Germline assignment: CDR1 SGHRS and CDR2 YFSETQ. The germline V and J ends were trimmed by 4 bases and 0 bases, with 13 bases remaining between them. The length of the CDR3 is 16 residues. The DNA for the CDR3 is TGCGCCAGCAGCAAGACAGGAGACCCGAACACCGGGGAGCTGTTTTTT. This encodes CASSKTGDPNTGELFF.

The V call is TRBV29-1, the J call TRBJ2-3; 9 bases fit TRBD2. From germline, CDR1 is SQVTM and CDR2 ANQGSEA. The CDR3 totals 14 residues. Trimming at V came to 7 bases and at J to 5 bases, leaving 10 bases not matched to a gene. The DNA of the CDR3 is TGCAGCGGCGGCTGGCGGGGGGGCGGAGATACGCAGTATTTT. This encodes CSGGWRGGGDTQYF.

This clone has only one observation. The chain recombines TRBV19 with TRBJ1-2, with 7 bases identical to TRBD1. Germline V CDR1 and CDR2: LNHDA, SQIVND (reference sequence). V trimming: 9 bases; J trimming: 4 bases; junction bases outside the gene matches: 8. This CDR3 comprises 13 residues. CDR3 protein: CASGGGQTYGYTF. The CDR3 DNA is TGTGCCAGCGGAGGGGGACAGACCTATGGCTACACCTTC.

This chain joins TRBV6-2 or TRBV6-3 and TRBJ1-2, with D possibly matching TRBD1 (5 bases). The CDR3 extends over 13 amino acids. Trimming shortened V by 4 bases and J by 0 bases, and 6 bases separated the two germline ends. Germline values: CDR1 MNHEY, CDR2 SVGEGT. CDR3 loop: CASSWDSNYGYTF. The CDR3 region has the DNA TGTGCCAGCAGTTGGGACTCTAACTATGGCTACACCTTC.

The chain is built from TRBV11-3 and TRBJ1-1; the D gene is possibly TRBD1 (5 bases). V shed 5 bases and J shed 6 bases, with 19 bases lying between them. The length of the CDR3 is 15 residues. Looked up from germline, CDR1 is SGHNT and CDR2 is YENEEA. In DNA form, the CDR3 reads TGTGCCAGCAGCCGACGACATGGCGGGGCCGCTGAAGCTTTCTTT. Its protein is CASSRRHGGAAEAFF.

The chain links TRBV7-2 to TRBJ1-1; D gene unclear. The ends were cut back, 3 bases at V and 1 base at J, with 9 bases in the middle. Germline V lookup: CDR1 SGHTA, CDR2 FQGNSA. CDR3 length: 14 residues. The CDR3 protein is CASSFRGTNTEAFF. CDR3 in DNA: TGTGCCAGCAGCTTCCGAGGTACGAACACTGAAGCTTTCTTT.

The count of this clone is one. V gene TRBV7-5 combines with J gene TRBJ2-1; the table calls TRBD2, which could not be checked here. TRBV7-5 is marked as a pseudogene. CDR3 length: 13 residues. The CDR3 protein is CARPSLAEYEQFF. The CDR3 region has the DNA TGTGCCAGACCTTCACTGGCGGAATACGAGCAGTTCTTC.